The present T cell receptor beta chain was sequenced within a study of blood T cell repertoires in COVID-19. Study in general: COVID-19 samples collected from the United States, Italy and Spain covered acute and convalescent phases. T cells, B-cell-depleted T cells, or PBMCs supplied cDNA or gDNA.

The V end was cut by 6 bases, the J end by 4 bases, with 16 bases between. CDR1 is SGHRS, CDR2 YFSETQ, per germline. This CDR3 has 14 residues. Authors' processing steps: Counts of nucleated cells, estimated from reference gene primer amplification, were obtained. Generated by immunoSEQ multiplex PCR, the TCRdb table keeps only in-frame clones and is missing some. V and J calls and clone size are as listed in that table; D and trimming were resolved from the DNA. The table includes 90,000 to 120,000 clones, 80% to 95% detected once. Sequenced: peripheral blood. J is TRBJ2-5 and V is TRBV5-1, with D possibly TRBD2 on 5 matching bases. This sequence originates from a man between 65 and 79 years old with acute or convalescent COVID-19. The CDR3 loop reads CASNPGTLGETQYF. In DNA form, the CDR3 reads TGCGCCAGCAACCCGGGAACTCTCGGAGAGACCCAGTACTTC.